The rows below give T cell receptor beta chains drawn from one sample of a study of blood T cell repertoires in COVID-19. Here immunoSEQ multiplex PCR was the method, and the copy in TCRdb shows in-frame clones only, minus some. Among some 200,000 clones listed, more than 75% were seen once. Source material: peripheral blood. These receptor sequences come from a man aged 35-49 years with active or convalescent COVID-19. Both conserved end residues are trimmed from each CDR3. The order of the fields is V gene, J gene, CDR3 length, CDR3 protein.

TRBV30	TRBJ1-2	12	AWLTGRFDYGYT
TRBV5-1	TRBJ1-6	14	ASSLSLQGLNSPLH
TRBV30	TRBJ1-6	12	AWTMTTSNSPLH
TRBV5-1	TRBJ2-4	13	ASSFGLAGGNIQY
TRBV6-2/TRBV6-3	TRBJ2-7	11	ASSYGGFGEQY
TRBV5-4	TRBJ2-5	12	ASSLAASQETQY
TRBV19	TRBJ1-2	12	ASSGQTILYGYT
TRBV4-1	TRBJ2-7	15	ASSQGSGGPSSYEQY
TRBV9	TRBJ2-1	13	ASSGGTGGLNEQF
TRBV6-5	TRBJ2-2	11	ASTGGPTGELF
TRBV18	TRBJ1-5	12	ASSPGQGAQPQH
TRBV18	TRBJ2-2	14	ASSPRQGARSGELF
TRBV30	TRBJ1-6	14	AWRNGQAYYNSPLH
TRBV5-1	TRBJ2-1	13	ASSIAGSSYNEQF
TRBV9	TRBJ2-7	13	ASSVGGQGYDEQY
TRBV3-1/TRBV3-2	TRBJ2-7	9	ASSHRYEQY
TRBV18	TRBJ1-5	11	ASSRGGNQPQH
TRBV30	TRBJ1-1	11	AWSGQVGTEAF
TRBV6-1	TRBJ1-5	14	ASSAHSGDRAQPQH
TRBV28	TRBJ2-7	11	ASSLGQGNEQY
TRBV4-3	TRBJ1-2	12	ASSQEGGGYGYT
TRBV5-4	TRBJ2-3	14	ASSLGGPTRTDTQY
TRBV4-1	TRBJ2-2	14	ASTSHQGAGTGELF
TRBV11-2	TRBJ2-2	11	ASSLDPSTGLF
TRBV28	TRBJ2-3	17	ASSFVVAGGPTSTDTQY
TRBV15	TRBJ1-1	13	ATSTLTGGNTEAF
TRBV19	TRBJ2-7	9	ASSQSYEQY
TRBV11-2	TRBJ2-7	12	ASSFLGRSYEQY
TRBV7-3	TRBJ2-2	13	ASSRNGGRTGELF
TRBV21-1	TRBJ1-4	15	ASSQWTGGTFDEKLF
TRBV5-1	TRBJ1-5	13	ASSWTGTSNQPQH
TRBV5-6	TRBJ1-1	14	ASSWAGTLRNTEAF
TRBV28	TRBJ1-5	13	ASSAGWDSNQPQH
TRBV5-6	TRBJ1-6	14	ASSLRDRYYNSPLH
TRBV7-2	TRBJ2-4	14	ASSLWRGIAKNIQY
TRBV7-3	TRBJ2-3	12	ASSLYGGADTQY
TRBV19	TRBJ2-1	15	ASSKGTSGSSYNEQF
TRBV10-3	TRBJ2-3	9	AIRQTDTQY
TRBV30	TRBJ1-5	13	AWSEGQGRNQPQH
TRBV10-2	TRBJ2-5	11	ASKRGGQRTQY
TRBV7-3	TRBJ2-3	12	ASSFAPTTDTQY
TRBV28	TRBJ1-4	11	ASSLEGDAGVF
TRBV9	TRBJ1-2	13	ASSVSGTGVDGYT
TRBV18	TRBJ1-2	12	ASSRGQGADGYT
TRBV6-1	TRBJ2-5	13	ASSEVGGGAETQY
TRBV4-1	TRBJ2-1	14	ASSQDLAGGPGEQF
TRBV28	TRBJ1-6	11	ASSPRQDSPLH
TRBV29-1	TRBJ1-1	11	SGGGSMNTEAF
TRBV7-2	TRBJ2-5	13	ASSLSSGGLQTQY